This T cell receptor beta chain was captured in a study of T cell responses to AZD1222 COVID-19 vaccine. Looked up from germline, CDR1 is MNHNS and CDR2 is SASEGT. The CDR3 has 16 amino acids. V was pared by 3 bases and J by 4 bases, with 18 bases between. Measured with immunoSEQ multiplex PCR; TCRdb has only the in-frame clones, and not every one. Here the sample spans roughly 120,000 clones, about 88% being singletons. This sample comprised peripheral blood, obtained on day 0 of AZD1222 vaccination. The origin of this receptor is an adult in good health. The chain uses TRBV6-1 and TRBJ2-5; D perhaps matches TRBD2 (6 bases). The CDR3 region is CASSDRLRAGRETQYF. The CDR3, as DNA: TGTGCCAGCAGTGACCGGTTACGGGCGGGGAGAGAGACCCAGTACTTC.